This T cell receptor (beta chain) was identified during a study of blood T cell repertoires in COVID-19. Study-wide context: The analysed material was cDNA or gDNA that came from T cells, B-cell-depleted T cells, or PBMCs.

Sequenced by immunoSEQ multiplex PCR; TCRdb stores in-frame clones only, minus some. The sample includes a few hundred thousand clones, 80% to 90% of them seen just once. J was trimmed by 2 bases and V by 4 bases; bases with no gene match: 4. Germline CDR1 is GTSNPN and CDR2 is SVGIG (reference sequence). The CDR3 extends over 14 amino acids. The V gene is TRBV30, the J gene TRBJ1-4, with 7 bases matching TRBD1. The sample consisted of peripheral blood. This receptor was identified in a man aged 60-69 years who had recovered from COVID-19. The CDR3 loop reads CAWTPTGTNEKLFF. CDR3 bases: TGTGCCTGGACCCCGACAGGGACTAATGAAAAACTGTTTTTT.